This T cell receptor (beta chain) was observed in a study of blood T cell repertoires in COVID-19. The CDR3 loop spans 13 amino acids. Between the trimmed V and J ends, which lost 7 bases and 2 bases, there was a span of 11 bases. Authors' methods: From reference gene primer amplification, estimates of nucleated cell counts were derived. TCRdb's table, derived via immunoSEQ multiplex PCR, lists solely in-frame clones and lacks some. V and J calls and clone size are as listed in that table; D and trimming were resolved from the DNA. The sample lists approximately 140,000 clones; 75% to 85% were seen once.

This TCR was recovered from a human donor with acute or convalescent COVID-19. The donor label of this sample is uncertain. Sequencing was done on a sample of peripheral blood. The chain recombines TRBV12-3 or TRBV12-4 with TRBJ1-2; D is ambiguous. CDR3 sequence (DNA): TGTGCCAGCACCCCCGCTGGCAACTATGGCTACACCTTC. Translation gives CASTPAGNYGYTF.